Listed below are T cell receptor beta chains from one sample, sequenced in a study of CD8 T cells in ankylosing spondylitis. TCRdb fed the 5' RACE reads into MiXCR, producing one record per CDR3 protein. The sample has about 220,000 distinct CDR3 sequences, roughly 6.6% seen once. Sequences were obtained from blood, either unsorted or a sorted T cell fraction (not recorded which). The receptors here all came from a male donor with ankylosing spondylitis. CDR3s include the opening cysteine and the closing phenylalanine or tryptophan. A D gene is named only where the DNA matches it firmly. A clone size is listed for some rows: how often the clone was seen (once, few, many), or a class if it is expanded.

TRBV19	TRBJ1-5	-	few	TGTGCCAGTAGTATGTGGACGGTTAGCAATCAGCCCCAGCATTTT	CASSMWTVSNQPQHF
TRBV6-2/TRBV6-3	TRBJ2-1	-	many	TGTGCCAGCAGTTACGGCTGGACTGAGGACAATGAGCAGTTCTTC	CASSYGWTEDNEQFF
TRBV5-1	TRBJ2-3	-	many	TGCGCCAGCAGCTTGAGTAGCTCCTGGGTGGTGGATACGCAGTATTTT	CASSLSSSWVVDTQYF
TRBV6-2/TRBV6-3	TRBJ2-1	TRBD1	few	TGTGCCAGCAGCCCTAACAGGGGGTGGAACAATGAGCAGTTCTTC	CASSPNRGWNNEQFF
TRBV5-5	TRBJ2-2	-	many	TGTGCCAGCAGCTTGTTCGGGGGCTACGCGAACACCGGGGAGCTGTTTTTT	CASSLFGGYANTGELFF
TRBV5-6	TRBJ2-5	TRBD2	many	TGTGCCAGCACTCCCGGGGGAGGGAGGAAGACCCAGTACTTC	CASTPGGGRKTQYF
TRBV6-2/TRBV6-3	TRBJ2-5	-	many	TGTGCCAGCAGTTACCCAGGATTTAAAGAGACCCAGTACTTC	CASSYPGFKETQYF
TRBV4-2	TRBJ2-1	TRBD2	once	TGTGCCAGCAGCCAACCAAGGTTGGGACTAGCGGGAGACCGGGAGCAGTTCTTC	CASSQPRLGLAGDREQFF
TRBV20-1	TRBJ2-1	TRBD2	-	TGCAGTGCTAGTAGCGGGTCAAGCTCCTACAATGAGCAGTTCTTC	CSASSGSSSYNEQFF
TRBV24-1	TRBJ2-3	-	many	TGTGCCACCAGTGACCCGGGGCGTGATACGCAGTATTTT	CATSDPGRDTQYF
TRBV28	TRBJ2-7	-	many	TGTGCCAGCAGATTCGGAACAGGGTCTCTCTACGAGCAGTACTTC	CASRFGTGSLYEQYF
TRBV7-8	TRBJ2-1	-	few	TGTGCCAGCAGCTTGGGGGGACAGATGAGCTCCTACAATGAGCAGTTCTTC	CASSLGGQMSSYNEQFF
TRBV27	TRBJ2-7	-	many	TGTGCCAGCAACCTACGGGGGTACCCTGCCTACGAGCAGTACTTC	CASNLRGYPAYEQYF
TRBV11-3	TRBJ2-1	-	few	TGTGCCAGCAGCGCCCCGATCGGGACGTACGGAAACAATGAGCAGTTCTTC	CASSAPIGTYGNNEQFF
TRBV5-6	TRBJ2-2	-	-	TGTGCCAGCAACGCCAGGGGTCTGGACGGGGAGCTGTTTTTT	CASNARGLDGELFF
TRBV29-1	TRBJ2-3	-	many	TGCAGCGTTGGGCGGGGCACAGATACGCAGTATTTT	CSVGRGTDTQYF
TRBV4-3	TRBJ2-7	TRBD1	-	TGCGCCAGCAGCCACAGGACAGGGGTGGCCTACGAGCAGTACTTC	CASSHRTGVAYEQYF
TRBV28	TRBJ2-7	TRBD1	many	TGTGCCAGCAGCTTCGGACAGGGGCTCTACGAGCAGTACTTC	CASSFGQGLYEQYF
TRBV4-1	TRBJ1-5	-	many	TGCGCCAGCAGCCAAGTGTCAAGCAATCAGCCCCAGCATTTT	CASSQVSSNQPQHF
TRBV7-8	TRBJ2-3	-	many	TGTGCCAGCAGCAAGACAGAATTTAACACAGATACGCAGTATTTT	CASSKTEFNTDTQYF
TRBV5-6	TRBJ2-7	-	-	TGTGCCAGCAGCTTGGCCTTGAGGACCATAGGCTACGAGCAGTACTTC	CASSLALRTIGYEQYF
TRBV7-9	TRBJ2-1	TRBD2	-	TGTGCCAGCAGCATCGGGACTAGCGCCCACAATGAGCAGTTCTTC	CASSIGTSAHNEQFF
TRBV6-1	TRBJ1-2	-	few	TGTGCCAGCAGTATATCCGGGACCCGGAGGGACTATGGCTACACCTTC	CASSISGTRRDYGYTF